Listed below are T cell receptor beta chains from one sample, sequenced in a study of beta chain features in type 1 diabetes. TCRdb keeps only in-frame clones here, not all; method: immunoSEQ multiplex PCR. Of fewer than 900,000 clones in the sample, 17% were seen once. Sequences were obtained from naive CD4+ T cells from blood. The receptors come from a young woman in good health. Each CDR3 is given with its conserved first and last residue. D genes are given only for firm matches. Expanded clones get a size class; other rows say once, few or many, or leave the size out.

CDR3 protein: CASQPPDTSFYGYTF
CDR3 DNA: TGTGCCAGCCAGCCTCCTGACACTAGCTTCTATGGCTACACCTTC
V gene: TRBV19
clone size: .
J gene: TRBJ1-2
D gene: .

CDR3 protein: CASSLGMSETQYF
CDR3 DNA: TGTGCCAGCAGTCTAGGGATGTCGGAGACCCAGTACTTC
V gene: TRBV6-5
clone size: few
J gene: TRBJ2-5
D gene: .

CDR3 protein: CASSPTRHTAQETQYF
CDR3 DNA: TGTGCCAGCTCACCTACTCGGCATACGGCGCAAGAGACCCAGTACTTC
V gene: TRBV18
clone size: once
J gene: TRBJ2-5
D gene: .

CDR3 protein: CASSLAASGSYNEQFF
CDR3 DNA: TGTGCCAGCAGCTTGGCGGCTAGCGGGAGTTACAATGAGCAGTTCTTC
V gene: TRBV7-6
clone size: .
J gene: TRBJ2-1
D gene: TRBD2

CDR3 protein: CASSHLDRGRLDTQYF
CDR3 DNA: TGTGCCAGCAGCCACCTAGACAGGGGGCGTCTAGATACGCAGTATTTT
V gene: TRBV9
clone size: few
J gene: TRBJ2-3
D gene: TRBD1

CDR3 protein: CASDRAGGPYNEQFF
CDR3 DNA: TGTGCCAGTGATCGAGCGGGAGGGCCTTACAATGAGCAGTTCTTC
V gene: TRBV19
clone size: .
J gene: TRBJ2-1
D gene: TRBD2

CDR3 protein: CASSPATWDTQYF
CDR3 DNA: TGTGCCAGCAGTCCTGCAACTTGGGATACGCAGTATTTT
V gene: TRBV7-8
clone size: .
J gene: TRBJ2-3
D gene: .

CDR3 protein: CAITPGTGLTGYTF
CDR3 DNA: TGTGCCATCACCCCCGGGACAGGGTTAACTGGCTACACCTTC
V gene: TRBV10-3
clone size: few
J gene: TRBJ1-2
D gene: TRBD1

CDR3 protein: CASSYNRDYEQYF
CDR3 DNA: TGTGCCAGCAGTTACAACAGGGACTACGAGCAGTACTTC
V gene: TRBV6-5
clone size: .
J gene: TRBJ2-7
D gene: .

CDR3 protein: CASSVTSAEGYTF
CDR3 DNA: TGTGCCAGCAGCGTAACCTCGGCGGAGGGCTACACCTTC
V gene: TRBV9
clone size: few
J gene: TRBJ1-2
D gene: .

CDR3 protein: CASSYSTRGKNIQYF
CDR3 DNA: TGTGCCAGCAGTTACTCGACAAGGGGCAAAAACATTCAGTACTTC
V gene: TRBV6-5
clone size: .
J gene: TRBJ2-4
D gene: .

CDR3 protein: CASSQRKGTYNEQFF
CDR3 DNA: TGTGCCAGCAGCCAACGTAAGGGGACCTACAATGAGCAGTTCTTC
V gene: TRBV7-9
clone size: .
J gene: TRBJ2-1
D gene: .

CDR3 protein: CASSAAGGPSNEQFF
CDR3 DNA: TGTGCCAGCAGCGCGGCGGGAGGCCCAAGCAATGAGCAGTTCTTC
V gene: TRBV9
clone size: .
J gene: TRBJ2-1
D gene: TRBD2

CDR3 protein: CASSLFLGAYGYTF
CDR3 DNA: TGTGCCAGCAGCTTGTTTTTAGGGGCATATGGCTACACCTTC
V gene: TRBV5-4
clone size: .
J gene: TRBJ1-2
D gene: .

CDR3 protein: CASSYSNGAYEQYF
CDR3 DNA: TGTGCCAGCAGTTACTCGAACGGTGCCTACGAGCAGTACTTC
V gene: TRBV6-5
clone size: .
J gene: TRBJ2-7
D gene: .

CDR3 protein: CASSRDPAGELFF
CDR3 DNA: TGTGCCAGCAGTAGGGACCCCGCTGGGGAGCTGTTTTTT
V gene: TRBV5-4
clone size: .
J gene: TRBJ2-2
D gene: .

CDR3 protein: CASSEVVTDTQYF
CDR3 DNA: TGTGCCAGCAGTGAGGTAGTCACAGATACGCAGTATTTT
V gene: TRBV6-1
clone size: .
J gene: TRBJ2-3
D gene: .

CDR3 protein: CASSYETGYNEQFF
CDR3 DNA: TGCGCCAGCAGCTATGAGACAGGGTACAATGAGCAGTTCTTC
V gene: TRBV5-1
clone size: .
J gene: TRBJ2-1
D gene: TRBD1

CDR3 protein: CASSYQGKDQPQHF
CDR3 DNA: TGTGCCAGCAGTTACCAGGGGAAAGATCAGCCCCAGCATTTT
V gene: TRBV6-5
clone size: few
J gene: TRBJ1-5
D gene: .

CDR3 protein: CASSQDLGTRETQYF
CDR3 DNA: TGCGCCAGCAGCCAAGATCTCGGGACTAGAGAGACCCAGTACTTC
V gene: TRBV4-1
clone size: few
J gene: TRBJ2-5
D gene: TRBD2

CDR3 protein: CASSSRDSPFTGELFF
CDR3 DNA: TGCGCCAGCAGCTCCCGGGACAGTCCTTTCACCGGGGAGCTGTTTTTT
V gene: TRBV5-1
clone size: .
J gene: TRBJ2-2
D gene: TRBD1

CDR3 protein: CASSAPRSSGSDEQFF
CDR3 DNA: TGTGCCAGCAGCGCCCCCCGTTCTAGCGGGAGCGATGAGCAGTTCTTC
V gene: TRBV9
clone size: .
J gene: TRBJ2-1
D gene: TRBD2

CDR3 protein: CASSLVRSGGVQYF
CDR3 DNA: TGTGCCAGCAGCTTAGTTAGGTCAGGGGGCGTCCAGTACTTC
V gene: TRBV7-2
clone size: .
J gene: TRBJ2-5
D gene: TRBD1

CDR3 protein: CASGQGSSNQPQHF
CDR3 DNA: TGTGCCAGTGGACAGGGCAGTAGCAATCAGCCCCAGCATTTT
V gene: TRBV28
clone size: .
J gene: TRBJ1-5
D gene: TRBD1

CDR3 protein: CASSYSGIQYF
CDR3 DNA: TGTGCCAGCAGTTACTCTGGAATCCAGTACTTC
V gene: TRBV6-6
clone size: few
J gene: TRBJ2-5
D gene: .

CDR3 protein: CASSEGTGALGYTF
CDR3 DNA: TGTGCCAGCAGTGAAGGGACAGGGGCCCTAGGCTACACCTTC
V gene: TRBV2
clone size: .
J gene: TRBJ1-2
D gene: TRBD1

CDR3 protein: CSVGRADNGELFF
CDR3 DNA: TGCAGCGTTGGGAGGGCGGATAACGGGGAGCTGTTTTTT
V gene: TRBV29-1
clone size: few
J gene: TRBJ2-2
D gene: .

CDR3 protein: CASSLTGEDTEQYF
CDR3 DNA: TGTGCCAGCAGCCTTACCGGGGAGGACACCGAGCAGTACTTC
V gene: TRBV7-9
clone size: .
J gene: TRBJ2-7
D gene: .

CDR3 protein: CASSRQGNRNTEAFF
CDR3 DNA: TGCGCCAGCAGCAGACAGGGTAACAGGAACACTGAAGCTTTCTTT
V gene: TRBV5-1
clone size: .
J gene: TRBJ1-1
D gene: TRBD1

CDR3 protein: CASSLRAGHNNEQFF
CDR3 DNA: TGTGCCAGCAGTTTGCGGGCGGGACATAACAATGAGCAGTTCTTC
V gene: TRBV27
clone size: few
J gene: TRBJ2-1
D gene: .

CDR3 protein: CSAHTYNEQFF
CDR3 DNA: TGCAGCGCTCATACCTACAATGAGCAGTTCTTC
V gene: TRBV29-1
clone size: .
J gene: TRBJ2-1
D gene: .

CDR3 protein: CASSLEQGANYGYTF
CDR3 DNA: TGTGCCAGCAGCTTAGAACAGGGAGCTAACTATGGCTACACCTTC
V gene: TRBV7-2
clone size: few
J gene: TRBJ1-2
D gene: .

CDR3 protein: CASSLGPRAYEQYF
CDR3 DNA: TGTGCCAGCAGTTTAGGGCCACGCGCCTACGAGCAGTACTTC
V gene: TRBV28
clone size: .
J gene: TRBJ2-7
D gene: .

CDR3 protein: CASSQRSVAGFTDTQYF
CDR3 DNA: TGTGCCAGCAGCCAAAGATCGGTAGCGGGATTCACAGATACGCAGTATTTT
V gene: TRBV4-2
clone size: .
J gene: TRBJ2-3
D gene: TRBD2

CDR3 protein: CASSLVGLAGARYEQYF
CDR3 DNA: TGTGCCAGCAGCTTAGTTGGCCTAGCGGGAGCCCGCTACGAGCAGTACTTC
V gene: TRBV7-2
clone size: .
J gene: TRBJ2-7
D gene: TRBD2

CDR3 protein: CASSQDLHWTSGRPEQYF
CDR3 DNA: TGCGCCAGCAGCCAAGATCTCCACTGGACTAGCGGGAGACCCGAGCAGTACTTC
V gene: TRBV4-3
clone size: .
J gene: TRBJ2-7
D gene: TRBD2

CDR3 protein: CAISARGGASETQYF
CDR3 DNA: TGTGCCATCAGTGCCCGGGGGGGGGCGTCAGAGACCCAGTACTTC
V gene: TRBV10-3
clone size: few
J gene: TRBJ2-5
D gene: TRBD2

CDR3 protein: CASSLAPGDNEQFF
CDR3 DNA: TGTGCCAGCAGCTTAGCCCCGGGGGACAATGAGCAGTTCTTC
V gene: TRBV9
clone size: few
J gene: TRBJ2-1
D gene: .

CDR3 protein: CASSLLADNEQFF
CDR3 DNA: TGTGCCAGCTCACTTCTAGCGGACAATGAGCAGTTCTTC
V gene: TRBV18
clone size: .
J gene: TRBJ2-1
D gene: TRBD2

CDR3 protein: CASSLAGASGSFFNEQFF
CDR3 DNA: TGCGCCAGCAGCTTGGCCGGAGCTAGCGGGAGTTTTTTCAATGAGCAGTTCTTC
V gene: TRBV5-1
clone size: .
J gene: TRBJ2-1
D gene: TRBD2

CDR3 protein: CASSQVNQGRTNEKLFF
CDR3 DNA: TGCGCCAGCAGCCAAGTAAATCAGGGAAGAACTAATGAAAAACTGTTTTTT
V gene: TRBV4-1
clone size: .
J gene: TRBJ1-4
D gene: .

CDR3 protein: CASSYTLGGDTQYF
CDR3 DNA: TGTGCCAGCAGTTACACCCTCGGGGGAGATACGCAGTATTTT
V gene: TRBV6-5
clone size: few
J gene: TRBJ2-3
D gene: .

CDR3 protein: CASSLAGAVHEQYF
CDR3 DNA: TGTGCCAGCAGTTTAGCGGGAGCCGTCCACGAGCAGTACTTC
V gene: TRBV7-2
clone size: few
J gene: TRBJ2-7
D gene: TRBD2

CDR3 protein: CASSLQRWDRVGNTEAFF
CDR3 DNA: TGTGCCAGCAGTTTACAGCGTTGGGACAGGGTTGGGAACACTGAAGCTTTCTTT
V gene: TRBV27
clone size: .
J gene: TRBJ1-1
D gene: TRBD1

CDR3 protein: CSVRTPTREQYF
CDR3 DNA: TGCAGCGTTCGGACCCCTACTAGGGAGCAGTACTTC
V gene: TRBV29-1
clone size: .
J gene: TRBJ2-7
D gene: .

CDR3 protein: CASILRSGNTEAFF
CDR3 DNA: TGTGCCAGCATCCTTAGGTCTGGGAACACTGAAGCTTTCTTT
V gene: TRBV6-5
clone size: few
J gene: TRBJ1-1
D gene: .

CDR3 protein: CSVELSNTGELFF
CDR3 DNA: TGCAGCGTTGAACTATCAAACACCGGGGAGCTGTTTTTT
V gene: TRBV29-1
clone size: .
J gene: TRBJ2-2
D gene: .

CDR3 protein: CASSLQHPSTDTQYF
CDR3 DNA: TGCGCCAGCAGCTTGCAGCACCCTAGCACAGATACGCAGTATTTT
V gene: TRBV5-1
clone size: .
J gene: TRBJ2-3
D gene: .

CDR3 protein: CASSTSGTKETQYF
CDR3 DNA: TGTGCCAGCAGCACATCCGGGACTAAAGAGACCCAGTACTTC
V gene: TRBV11-2
clone size: few
J gene: TRBJ2-5
D gene: TRBD2

CDR3 protein: CASSLGLETAYEQYF
CDR3 DNA: TGTGCCAGCAGCTTAGGGCTCGAGACGGCCTACGAGCAGTACTTC
V gene: TRBV7-2
clone size: few
J gene: TRBJ2-7
D gene: .

CDR3 protein: CASSDLKAGGQETQYF
CDR3 DNA: TGTGCCAGCAGTGACTTAAAAGCGGGTGGACAAGAGACCCAGTACTTC
V gene: TRBV25-1
clone size: .
J gene: TRBJ2-5
D gene: .

CDR3 protein: CASKTESSGNTIYF
CDR3 DNA: TGTGCCAGCAAGACGGAGAGCTCTGGAAACACCATATATTTT
V gene: TRBV2
clone size: .
J gene: TRBJ1-3
D gene: .

CDR3 protein: CASSFQGGTYNEQFF
CDR3 DNA: TGTGCCAGCAGCTTCCAAGGGGGGACCTACAATGAGCAGTTCTTC
V gene: TRBV7-2
clone size: .
J gene: TRBJ2-1
D gene: .

CDR3 protein: CASSFPDISEAFF
CDR3 DNA: TGCGCCAGCAGCTTTCCCGACATATCTGAAGCTTTCTTT
V gene: TRBV5-1
clone size: few
J gene: TRBJ1-1
D gene: .

CDR3 protein: CASSPGTGGSEQYF
CDR3 DNA: TGTGCCAGCTCACCCGGGACAGGGGGGAGCGAGCAGTACTTC
V gene: TRBV18
clone size: .
J gene: TRBJ2-7
D gene: TRBD1

CDR3 protein: CASSLGFRTAGANVLTF
CDR3 DNA: TGTGCCAGCAGCTTAGGTTTCCGGACAGCTGGGGCCAACGTCCTGACTTTC
V gene: TRBV7-2
clone size: .
J gene: TRBJ2-6
D gene: .

CDR3 protein: CASSQGTVYGYTF
CDR3 DNA: TGTGCCAGCAGCCAAGGCACAGTCTATGGCTACACCTTC
V gene: TRBV14
clone size: .
J gene: TRBJ1-2
D gene: .

CDR3 protein: CASSQEAVNYEQYF
CDR3 DNA: TGCGCCAGCAGCCAAGAGGCGGTGAACTACGAGCAGTACTTC
V gene: TRBV4-3
clone size: .
J gene: TRBJ2-7
D gene: .

CDR3 protein: CATSSPLRRSARTDTQYF
CDR3 DNA: TGTGCCACCAGCAGTCCCTTGAGGAGGAGCGCGAGAACCGATACGCAGTATTTT
V gene: TRBV15
clone size: few
J gene: TRBJ2-3
D gene: .

CDR3 protein: CASIESLRMGFYTF
CDR3 DNA: TGTGCCAGCATCGAGTCGTTACGTATGGGATTCTACACCTTC
V gene: TRBV6-1
clone size: few
J gene: TRBJ1-2
D gene: .